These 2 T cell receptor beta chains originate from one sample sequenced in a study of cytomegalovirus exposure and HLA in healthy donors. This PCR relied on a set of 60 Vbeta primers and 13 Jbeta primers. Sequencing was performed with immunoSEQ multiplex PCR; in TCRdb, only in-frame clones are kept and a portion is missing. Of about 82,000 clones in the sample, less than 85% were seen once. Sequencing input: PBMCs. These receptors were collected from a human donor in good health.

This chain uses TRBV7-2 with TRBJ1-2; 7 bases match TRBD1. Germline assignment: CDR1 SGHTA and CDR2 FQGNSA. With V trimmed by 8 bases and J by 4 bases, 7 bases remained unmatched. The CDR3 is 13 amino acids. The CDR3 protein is CASSQGSSYGYTF. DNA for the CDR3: TGTGCCAGCTCACAGGGGAGTAGCTATGGCTACACCTTC. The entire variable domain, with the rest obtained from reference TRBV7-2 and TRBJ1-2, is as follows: GAGVSQSPSNKVTEKGKDVELRCDPISGHTALYWYRQSLGQGLEFLIYFQGNSAPDKSGLPSDRFSAERTGGSVSTLTIQRTQQEDSAVYLCASSQGSSYGYTFGSGTRLTVV.

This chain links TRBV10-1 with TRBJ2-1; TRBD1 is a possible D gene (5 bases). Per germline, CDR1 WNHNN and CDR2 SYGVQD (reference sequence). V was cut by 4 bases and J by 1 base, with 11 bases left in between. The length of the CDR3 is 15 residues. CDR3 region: CASSAQGWSYNEQFF. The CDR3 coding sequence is TGCGCCAGCAGTGCCCAGGGATGGTCCTACAATGAGCAGTTCTTC.